The 11 T cell receptor beta chains in this list originate from one sample, sequenced in a study of beta chain features in type 1 diabetes. Sequenced material consisted of expressed TCRB transcripts (all of the isolated RNA was reverse transcribed). Here immunoSEQ multiplex PCR was the method, and the copy in TCRdb shows in-frame clones only, minus some. The table lists 140,000 or so clones, about 9.2% of them singletons. Material: central memory CD4+ T cells from blood. The receptor set was obtained from a man between 18 and 35 years old in good health.

This clone has just a few counts. V and J are TRBV7-9 and TRBJ1-1; perhaps TRBD1 as D (5 bases). Germline assignment: CDR1 SEHNR and CDR2 FQNEAQ (reference sequence). V was clipped by 5 bases and J by 4 bases, with 14 bases between them. This CDR3 is 14 amino acids long. The CDR3 bases are TGTGCCAGCAGCCCCCCCGGGGGGGGCACTGAAGCTTTCTTT. Translating gives CASSPPGGGTEAFF. Looking up the rest from reference TRBV7-9 and TRBJ1-1 gives the full variable domain: DTGVSQNPRHKITKRGQNVTFRCDPISEHNRLYWYRQTLGQGPEFLTYFQNEAQLEKSRLLSDRFSAERPKGSFSTLEIQRTEQGDSAMYLCASSPPGGGTEAFFGQGTRLTVV.

The chain employs TRBV6-5 and TRBJ1-2, with TRBD1 matching 7 bases. Germline V gene sequence: CDR1 MNHEY, CDR2 SVGAGI. Trimming took 6 bases from V and 5 from J; bases not matched to a gene: 6. This CDR3 spans 13 amino acids. CDR3 residues: CASSTGTAYGYTF. The DNA for the CDR3 is TGTGCCAGCAGCACCGGGACAGCATATGGCTACACCTTC.

This clone was detected a few times. The same CDR3 arises from other DNA sequences in this sample as well. The chain carries TRBV9 and TRBJ2-1, with D possibly being TRBD1 (7 bases). This CDR3 has 15 residues. Germline V gene data show CDR1 as SGDLS and CDR2 as YYNGEE. V lost 4 bases and J lost 2, with 13 bases in between. This chain's CDR3 is CASSKEGATYNEQFF. The DNA of the CDR3 is TGTGCCAGCAGCAAGGAGGGGGCCACCTACAATGAGCAGTTCTTC.

V and J are TRBV7-2 and TRBJ1-6; 7 bases match TRBD1. The CDR3 is made up of 15 amino acids. V gave up 5 bases and J gave up 9 bases; unmatched junction bases: 10. Germline V gene data show CDR1 as SGHTA and CDR2 as FQGNSA. The CDR3 spells CASSATGTAGSPLHF. The CDR3 coding sequence is TGTGCCAGCAGCGCCACCGGGACAGCGGGTTCACCCCTCCACTTT.

The chain couples TRBV18 to TRBJ1-4, with no clear D. Germline lookup yields CDR1 KGHSH and CDR2 LQKENI. The CDR3 extends over 17 amino acids. V lost 3 bases to trimming and J lost 1 base, with 15 bases between them. The CDR3 DNA sequence: TGTGCCAGCTCACCGACACCCAGCGGCGGAACTAATGAAAAACTGTTTTTT. It is translated as CASSPTPSGGTNEKLFF. The whole variable domain, remainder taken from reference TRBV18 and TRBJ1-4, is NAGVMQNPRHLVRRRGQEARLRCSPMKGHSHVYWYRQLPEEGLKFMVYLQKENIIDESGMPKERFSAEFPKEGPSILRIQQVVRGDSAAYFCASSPTPSGGTNEKLFFGSGTQLSVL.

The chain combines TRBV6-5 with TRBJ1-5, with D uncertain. V shed 0 bases and J shed 4 bases, with 7 bases lying between them. Germline lookup yields CDR1 MNHEY and CDR2 SVGAGI. The CDR3 spans 14 residues. Here the CDR3 DNA reads TGTGCCAGCAGTTACTCGGGCCGTAATCAGCCCCAGCATTTT. This sequence encodes CASSYSGRNQPQHF.

This clone was seen more than once but under ten times. V gene TRBV7-2 combines with J gene TRBJ2-3; 11 nucleotides align to TRBD2. The V gene end was trimmed by 2 bases and the J gene end by 5 bases; junction bases not matched to a gene: 6. Per germline, CDR1 SGHTA and CDR2 FQGNSA. The CDR3 consists of 16 residues. CDR3 DNA: TGTGCCAGCAGCTTATTACTAGCGGGGGTAAAAGATACGCAGTATTTT. This translates into CASSLLLAGVKDTQYF.

The chain joins TRBV7-8 to TRBJ2-7; TRBD1 might be the D (5 bases). V was trimmed by 5 bases and J by 3 bases, leaving 14 bases between them. From germline, CDR1 is SGHVS and CDR2 FQNEAQ. This CDR3 region has 14 residues. The CDR3 DNA reads as TGTGCCAGCAGCCACCAAGGGGTCTACTACGAGCAGTACTTC. Amino acid sequence: CASSHQGVYYEQYF.

The rearrangement joins TRBV29-1 to TRBJ2-7; 10 bases fit TRBD1. V trimming: 6 bases; J trimming: 6 bases; junction bases outside the gene matches: 11. CDR1 is SQVTM and CDR2 is ANQGSEA in the germline V gene. This CDR3 comprises 14 residues. DNA for the CDR3: TGCAGCGTGCGGAGCGTAGGACAGGGGGTCGAGCAGTACTTC. It codes for CSVRSVGQGVEQYF.

The gene calls are TRBV5-1 and TRBJ1-3; 8 nucleotides agree with TRBD1. CDR3 length: 14 residues. Germline CDR1 SGHRS, CDR2 YFSETQ. V trimming: 6 bases; J trimming: 2 bases; junction bases outside the gene matches: 4. The CDR3 nucleotides are TGCGCCAGCACCTCAGGGGGCGCTGGAAACACCATATATTTT. Amino acids: CASTSGGAGNTIYF.

This sequence joins TRBV5-1 and TRBJ2-7; TRBD1 aligns across 8 bases. Trimming cost V 3 bases and J 3 bases; bases outside gene matches: 5. CDR1 is SGHRS and CDR2 is YFSETQ in the germline V gene. The CDR3 is 14 amino acids. The CDR3 is CASSWGQEVYEQYF. The CDR3 nucleotides are TGCGCCAGCAGCTGGGGACAGGAGGTCTACGAGCAGTACTTC.